Following are 17 T cell receptor beta chains from one sample sequenced in a study of HIV-infected patients and healthy controls (TCRdb year 2014). Libraries were constructed by 5' RACE. The reads were generated on an Illumina MiSeq. Using SuperScript III with primers targeting the alpha and beta constant regions, 500 to 550 ng of RNA was reverse transcribed. Separate alpha and beta chain libraries were made by chain-specific third strand synthesis with multiplexing indices. TCRdb took the public reads, trimmed them with fastp at Q25, ran MiXCR for clone calling and kept in-frame beta chains. Rows with one shared CDR3 protein collapse into an entry with the most common genes and DNA. The sample profile shows some 400 distinct CDR3 sequences; roughly 72% of them were found once. About 66% of the sample comes from the top ten. The study collected follow-up blood from HIV-infected patients roughly three months, about 14 weeks, after antiretroviral therapy began. Whole blood was used without cell fractionation, so the repertoire reflected all unsorted peripheral T cells.

The material sequenced was blood, taken during antiretroviral therapy. The receptors shown here come from an adult with HIV infection.

This clonotype came up a few times. The library was prepared for alpha chains; this beta chain is a stray read, so its frequency means little. The chain employs TRBV27 and TRBJ2-7, with D perhaps being TRBD1 or TRBD2 (5 bases each). Trimming left V 5 bases short and J 4 bases short, with 15 bases between. CDR3 length equals 14 residues. Germline V lookup: CDR1 MNHEY, CDR2 SMNVEV (reference sequence). CDR3 sequence reads: CASSARGGGYEQYF. CDR3 sequence (DNA): TGTGCCAGCAGTGCTCGGGGCGGAGGTTACGAGCAGTACTTC.

Turning to this clonotype: With the library built for alpha chains, this beta chain is off target and its frequency is not meaningful. The rearrangement links TRBV24-1 to TRBJ1-5; 7 bases map to TRBD1. Germline V gene data show CDR1 as KGHDR and CDR2 as SFDVKD. V was clipped by 5 bases and J by 6 bases; unmatched bases: 6. The CDR3 runs 14 residues. The CDR3 coding sequence is TGTGCCACCAGTGGGTCAGGGGGAGTTCAGCCCCAGCATTTT. Protein product: CATSGSGGVQPQHF.

This clonotype was seen only a few times. A library made for alpha chains picked up this beta chain off target, so its size means little. J is TRBJ2-7 and V is TRBV28; 8 bases align to TRBD1. The CDR3 spans 14 residues. CDR1 is MDHEN, CDR2 SYDVKM, per germline. V dropped 2 bases and J dropped 4; count of bases not matched to a gene: 4. The CDR3 sequence: CASSLAGGGYEQYF. CDR3 in DNA: TGTGCCAGCAGTTTAGCAGGGGGCGGGTACGAGCAGTACTTC.

This clonotype is categorized as hyperexpanded (1% or more). In a library made to pick up alpha chains, this beta chain is a stray read with a size that means little. The gene calls are TRBV12-3 or TRBV12-4 and TRBJ2-1; 15 nucleotides line up with TRBD2. This CDR3 is 15 amino acids long. V shed 4 bases and J 7 bases; nucleotides not matched to a gene: 2. CDR3 DNA sequence: TGTGCCAGCAGTTCGGGACTAGCGGGAGGAAATGAGCAGTTCTTC. This translates into CASSSGLAGGNEQFF.

About this clonotype itself: With the library built for alpha chains, this beta chain is off target and its frequency is not meaningful. The chain uses TRBV20-1 and TRBJ1-4; D gene ambiguous. Germline CDR1 is DFQATT and CDR2 is SNEGSKA (reference sequence). Between the trimmed V and J ends, which lost 0 bases and 0 bases, there was a span of 11 bases. The length of the CDR3 is 16 residues. CDR3 DNA sequence: TGCAGTGCTAGAGATCCTGAAGATGCAACTAATGAAAAACTGTTTTTT. Protein: CSARDPEDATNEKLFF.

With respect to this clonotype: One end of the junction fails to match germline, which may point to a read error. For a library built for alpha chains, this beta chain is a stray read; little rests on its size. The chain joins TRBV20-1 to TRBJ2-1; tentative D call: TRBD2 (5 bases). The CDR3 covers 13 residues. Looked up from germline, CDR1 is DFQATT and CDR2 is SNEGSKA (reference sequence). CDR3 region: CSARGPGRGEQFF. CDR3 DNA sequence: TGCAGTGCCAGAGGGCCCGGCCGTGGGGAGCAGTTCTTC.

By share of the sample, this clonotype is hyperexpanded. This beta chain slipped into a library made for alpha chains as a stray read, so its size is not meaningful. The rearrangement joins TRBV6-2 or TRBV6-3 to TRBJ1-3; D may be TRBD1 (5 bases). The CDR3 totals 15 residues. CDR1 and CDR2 from the germline V gene are MNHEY and SVGEGT. Trimming took off 4 bases at V and 0 bases at J, with 10 bases between the two ends. CDR3 region: CASSFGTPSGNTIYF. The CDR3 DNA follows: TGTGCCAGCAGTTTCGGGACTCCCTCTGGAAACACCATATATTTT.

As to this clonotype: This beta chain is a stray sequence in a library constructed for alpha chains; its clone size is not meaningful. The chain is built from TRBV7-2 and TRBJ2-5; D remains unclear. The length of the CDR3 is 12 residues. Trimming removed 4 bases at V and 0 bases at J, with 3 bases between. Germline V gives CDR1 SGHTA, CDR2 FQGNSA. The CDR3: CASSSYQETQYF. The CDR3 DNA follows: TGTGCCAGCAGCTCGTACCAAGAGACCCAGTACTTC.

About this clonotype: This beta chain is a stray read from a library made for alpha chains; its abundance is not meaningful. The chain uses TRBV10-2 and TRBJ2-7; a weak D match, TRBD1 (6 bases). Germline V CDR1 and CDR2: WSHSY, SAAADI. This CDR3 is built from 13 residues. V dropped 6 bases and J dropped 3 bases, with 12 bases sitting between them. The CDR3, as DNA: TGCGCCAGCAGCGGACAGAGCTTCTACGAGCAGTACTTC. Residues: CASSGQSFYEQYF.

A word on this clonotype: The library was designed around alpha chains, so this beta chain is a stray read whose abundance carries little weight. V and J are TRBV7-2 and TRBJ2-7, with D uncertain. V was pared by 1 base and J by 3 bases, with 7 bases between. The germline V gene encodes CDR1 SGHTA and CDR2 FQGNSA. The CDR3 is 13 residues long. The CDR3 sequence: CASSLGPHYEQYF. The CDR3 DNA follows: TGTGCCAGCAGCTTAGGACCGCACTACGAGCAGTACTTC.

Notes on this clonotype: Being off target in a library aimed at alpha chains, this beta chain has a size of little meaning. This chain connects TRBV29-1 to TRBJ2-1; TRBD1 matches at 10 bases. Germline assignment: CDR1 SQVTM and CDR2 ANQGSEA. The junction had 14 bases not matched to a gene; V was cut back by 7 bases and J by 5 bases. The CDR3 spans 16 residues. The CDR3 reads CSATTRRDRGHNEQFF. The CDR3 DNA reads as TGCAGCGCCACTACTCGCCGGGACAGGGGACACAATGAGCAGTTCTTC.

A few counts support this clonotype. This beta chain is a stray read from a library made for alpha chains; its abundance is not meaningful. This chain joins TRBV10-2 and TRBJ2-5; TRBD2 matches at 7 bases. Looked up from germline, CDR1 is WSHSY and CDR2 is SAAADI. The CDR3 is 13 residues long. V shed 6 bases and J 5 bases; nucleotides not matched to a gene: 6. CDR3 protein: CASRLAGDETQYF. The CDR3 DNA sequence: TGCGCCAGCAGGTTGGCGGGGGACGAGACCCAGTACTTC.

A note on this clonotype: This beta chain is a stray sequence in a library constructed for alpha chains; its clone size is not meaningful. CDR3 nucleotides: TGTGCCTTATCGGGAGGGGAGCAGTTCTTC. This gives the protein CALSGGEQFF. The chain links TRBV30 to TRBJ2-1; 8 nucleotides align to TRBD2. The CDR3 spans 10 residues. Trimming cost V 7 bases and J 10 bases; bases outside gene matches: 3. Germline V CDR1 and CDR2: GTSNPN, SVGIG (reference sequence).

As for this clonotype: This beta chain appears as a stray read in a library generated for alpha chains; its size is not informative. This chain joins TRBV5-6 and TRBJ2-1; no definite D call. Trimming removed 4 bases from V and 9 bases from J, with 11 bases in between. Germline CDR1 SGHDT, CDR2 YYEEEE. The CDR3 runs 12 residues. The CDR3 coding sequence is TGTGCCAGCAGCCCTTATAAGGGTGAGCAGTTCTTC. Translation: CASSPYKGEQFF.

In the case of this clonotype: Since the library was made to target alpha chains, this beta chain is a stray read and its abundance is not meaningful. The chain has TRBV4-1 and TRBJ2-7; D tentatively fits TRBD1 or TRBD2 (7 bases each). Germline CDR1 reads MGHRA; CDR2 reads YSYEKL. This CDR3 contains 15 residues. The V end lost 1 base, the J end lost 5 bases, and 15 bases lay between the germline ends. The CDR3 nucleotides read TGCGCCAGCAGCCAAGTCCCAGGGGGGGTCCACGAGCAGTACTTC. As protein: CASSQVPGGVHEQYF.

This clonotype has only one observation. With the library built for alpha chains, this beta chain is off target and its frequency is not meaningful. The V gene is TRBV30, the J gene TRBJ2-2, with 9 bases fitting TRBD2. The CDR3 is 14 residues long. The V gene's germline CDR1 is GTSNPN and CDR2 SVGIG (reference sequence). V trimming: 7 bases; J trimming: 5 bases; junction bases outside the gene matches: 8. The CDR3 sequence: CASRLAAGTGELFF. CDR3 nucleotide sequence: TGTGCCTCCCGACTAGCGGCTGGTACCGGGGAGCTGTTTTTT.

This clonotype was detected a few times. A library made for alpha chains picked up this beta chain off target, so its size means little. The V gene is TRBV12-3 or TRBV12-4, the J gene TRBJ2-3; D gene unclear. The V end was cut by 0 bases, the J end by 0 bases, with 4 bases between. The CDR3 sequence is 14 residues long. The CDR3 coding sequence is TGTGCCAGCAGTTTAGCAACTAGCACAGATACGCAGTATTTT. This sequence encodes CASSLATSTDTQYF.